This T cell receptor beta chain was profiled in a study of vaccination effects on CD4 cells after COVID-19. This CDR3 has 16 amino acids. Germline CDR1 and CDR2: MNHEY and SVGEGT. Germline trimming cut 2 bases from V and 2 bases from J; bases unmatched to any gene: 3. Data came from immunoSEQ multiplex PCR; TCRdb stores just in-frame clones and leaves some out. The sample records roughly 30,000 clones, 73% being singletons. ViraFEST expansion of antigen-specific CD4+ T cells with viral peptide pools preceded sequencing. On day 10 of culture, CD4+ T cells were separated out. Negative nucleocapsid antibody tests before and after vaccination confirmed no previous SARS-CoV-2 infection. As to this clone: Its antigen is still unknown.

This chain connects TRBV6-2 or TRBV6-3 to TRBJ1-5; TRBD1 matches 10 bases. This receptor was obtained from a human donor who received a COVID-19 vaccine. The starting material was CD4+ T cells from PBMCs cultured with HCoV-OC43 spike peptides, obtained before COVID-19 vaccination. As for subset: HCoV-OC43 spike overlapping peptide pool stimulation. This CDR3 reads CASSYDRGRGNQPQHF. CDR3 DNA sequence: TGTGCCAGCAGTTACGACAGGGGGCGAGGCAATCAGCCCCAGCATTTT.